A selection of T cell receptor beta chains follows, all from one sample in a study of T cell repertoires in cytomegalovirus infection. MiXCR, applied by TCRdb to the reads, yields one record per CDR3 protein. The sample has 200,000 to 300,000 distinct CDR3 sequences, approximately 7% seen once; the top ten hold roughly 6.5%. The material sequenced was PBMCs. These receptors were taken from a human donor in good health (CMV status not recorded). Some clones in this sample may be carry-over from other donors' samples. The CDR3 runs from the conserved cysteine through the conserved F or W. The D gene is left open where the match is weak. Rows give clone size only sometimes, using once, few, many, or a class for an expanded clone.

>TRBJ1-3|many|-|TRBV7-2
CASTFGGSRNTIYF
TGTGCCAGCACCTTCGGCGGGTCTAGAAACACCATATATTTT
>TRBJ2-7|-|TRBD1|TRBV29-1
CSAVPGQGSGEQYF
TGCAGCGCCGTCCCAGGACAGGGCTCGGGCGAGCAGTACTTC
>TRBJ2-7|few|-|TRBV29-1
CSVESNYSDEQYF
TGCAGCGTTGAATCGAATTATAGCGACGAGCAGTACTTC
>TRBJ1-5|many|-|TRBV7-9
CASSRETGGSNQPQHF
TGTGCCAGCAGCCGAGAGACAGGCGGGAGCAATCAGCCCCAGCATTTT
>TRBJ2-2|-|TRBD1|TRBV19
CASSKTGANTGELFF
TGTGCCAGTAGTAAGACAGGGGCTAACACCGGGGAGCTGTTTTTT
>TRBJ2-1|few|-|TRBV9
CASSVGGVYNEQFF
TGTGCCAGCAGCGTAGGAGGTGTCTACAATGAGCAGTTCTTC
>TRBJ2-7|few|-|TRBV2
CASSGRDRRERNEQYF
TGTGCCAGCAGTGGTCGGGATCGCAGGGAAAGGAACGAGCAGTACTTC
>TRBJ2-7|many|TRBD2|TRBV6-2/TRBV6-3
CASSQKRGPSQPVYEQYF
TGTGCCAGCAGCCAAAAGCGGGGGCCCTCTCAACCGGTCTACGAGCAGTACTTC
>TRBJ1-5|-|TRBD1|TRBV28
CASSVYRGSQPQHF
TGTGCCAGCAGTGTTTACAGGGGATCTCAGCCCCAGCATTTT
>TRBJ2-3|-|TRBD2|TRBV5-4
CASSLDQGRGGLDTQYF
TGTGCCAGCAGCTTGGACCAAGGGCGGGGGGGCCTGGATACGCAGTATTTT
>TRBJ1-1|many|-|TRBV7-2
CASSLAGILAFF
TGTGCCAGCAGCTTAGCCGGGATCTTAGCTTTCTTT
>TRBJ1-2|few|-|TRBV29-1
CSVETLLGQGETSF
TGCAGCGTTGAAACTCTCTTAGGGCAGGGTGAAACTTCCTTC
>TRBJ2-3|many|TRBD2|TRBV7-2
CASRGGYSGTSDTQYF
TGTGCCAGCAGAGGGGGATATAGCGGGACCTCCGATACGCAGTATTTT
>TRBJ1-2|-|-|TRBV5-4
CASSLKGMILGGYTF
TGTGCCAGCAGCTTGAAGGGGATGATTTTAGGGGGCTACACCTTC
>TRBJ2-2|many|-|TRBV19
CASSVDLTRTGELFF
TGTGCCAGTAGTGTCGACCTTACTAGGACCGGGGAGCTGTTTTTT
>TRBJ1-2|many|TRBD1|TRBV19
CASSRTGTGFGYTF
TGTGCCAGTAGTCGAACCGGGACAGGGTTTGGCTACACCTTC
>TRBJ1-2|many|-|TRBV7-2
CASTPQTGWVLYGYTF
TGTGCCAGCACCCCTCAGACCGGTTGGGTATTGTATGGCTACACCTTC
>TRBJ2-7|many|TRBD1|TRBV7-2
CASSPVTGDGYEQYF
TGTGCCAGCAGCCCTGTCACAGGGGACGGCTACGAGCAGTACTTC
>TRBJ2-3|many|-|TRBV7-2
CASSLEVAASTDTQYF
TGTGCCAGCAGCTTAGAAGTAGCGGCGAGCACAGATACGCAGTATTTT
>TRBJ1-2|many|-|TRBV7-2
CASSLVGFVYTF
TGTGCCAGCAGCTTAGTGGGGTTTGTCTACACCTTC
>TRBJ1-6|many|TRBD1|TRBV20-1
CSARGRQGPNSPLHF
TGCAGTGCTAGGGGAAGACAGGGTCCTAATTCACCCCTCCACTTT
>TRBJ2-5|many|TRBD1|TRBV7-2
CASSLAIWDRQETQYF
TGTGCCAGCAGCTTAGCGATTTGGGACAGGCAAGAGACCCAGTACTTC
>TRBJ1-4|-|TRBD1|TRBV20-1
CSAWTGGGNEKLFF
TGCAGTGCTTGGACAGGGGGCGGGAATGAAAAACTGTTTTTT
>TRBJ1-5|many|TRBD1|TRBV19
CASSTRGTGLHQPQHF
TGTGCCAGTAGTACGAGGGGGACAGGGTTACATCAGCCCCAGCATTTT
>TRBJ1-2|many|-|TRBV28
CASSPGPTHYGYTF
TGTGCCAGCAGTCCGGGACCGACACATTATGGCTACACCTTC
>TRBJ1-1|many|-|TRBV5-1
CASSNGDTEAFF
TGCGCCAGCTCCAACGGGGACACTGAAGCTTTCTTT
>TRBJ2-6|many|-|TRBV19
CASRPATGGVANVLTF
TGTGCCAGTAGACCTGCTACAGGGGGGGTGGCCAACGTCCTGACTTTC
>TRBJ2-1|many|TRBD1|TRBV6-2/TRBV6-3
CASSYSWTGVTYNEQFF
TGTGCCAGCAGTTACTCCTGGACAGGAGTAACCTACAATGAGCAGTTCTTC
>TRBJ2-2|many|TRBD2|TRBV5-4
CASSFRTSGNTGELFF
TGTGCCAGCAGCTTTCGGACTAGCGGTAACACCGGGGAGCTGTTTTTT
>TRBJ2-7|many|TRBD1|TRBV28
CASSLGQGEPYEQYF
TGTGCCAGCAGTCTCGGACAGGGGGAACCCTACGAGCAGTACTTC
>TRBJ2-3|many|-|TRBV7-2
CASSPYGGGADTQYF
TGTGCCAGCAGCCCCTACGGGGGCGGGGCAGATACGCAGTATTTT
>TRBJ2-2|-|-|TRBV29-1
CSAERAGELFF
TGCAGCGCTGAGCGGGCCGGGGAGCTGTTTTTT
>TRBJ2-2|many|-|TRBV5-1
CASSWGRSGGPGELFF
TGCGCCAGCAGCTGGGGGCGCTCAGGAGGGCCCGGGGAGCTGTTTTTT
>TRBJ2-1|many|-|TRBV24-1
CATSVGGAVDEQFF
TGTGCCACCAGTGTTGGGGGGGCCGTGGATGAGCAGTTCTTC
>TRBJ2-1|many|TRBD1|TRBV7-2
CASSLGGQGYNEQFF
TGTGCCAGCAGCTTAGGCGGACAGGGCTACAATGAGCAGTTCTTC
>TRBJ1-5|many|-|TRBV19
CASSIDSPPGYSPQHF
TGTGCCAGTAGTATAGATTCTCCCCCCGGATACAGTCCCCAGCATTTT
>TRBJ2-1|few|-|TRBV7-9
CASSLIGNREVPYNEQFF
TGTGCCAGCAGCTTAATTGGCAACAGGGAGGTCCCCTACAATGAGCAGTTCTTC
>TRBJ2-7|many|-|TRBV7-9
CASGRDPVEQYF
TGTGCCAGCGGCCGGGACCCTGTGGAGCAGTACTTC
>TRBJ2-5|many|TRBD1|TRBV23-1
CASSPTGTGQETQYF
TGCGCCAGCAGTCCCACCGGGACAGGGCAAGAGACCCAGTACTTC
>TRBJ2-5|many|-|TRBV28
CASSFLPGLRVRETQYF
TGTGCCAGCAGTTTTCTCCCGGGGTTGCGGGTACGAGAGACCCAGTACTTC
>TRBJ2-7|many|-|TRBV15
CATSRDIGVTYEQYF
TGTGCCACCAGCAGAGATATTGGGGTAACCTACGAGCAGTACTTC